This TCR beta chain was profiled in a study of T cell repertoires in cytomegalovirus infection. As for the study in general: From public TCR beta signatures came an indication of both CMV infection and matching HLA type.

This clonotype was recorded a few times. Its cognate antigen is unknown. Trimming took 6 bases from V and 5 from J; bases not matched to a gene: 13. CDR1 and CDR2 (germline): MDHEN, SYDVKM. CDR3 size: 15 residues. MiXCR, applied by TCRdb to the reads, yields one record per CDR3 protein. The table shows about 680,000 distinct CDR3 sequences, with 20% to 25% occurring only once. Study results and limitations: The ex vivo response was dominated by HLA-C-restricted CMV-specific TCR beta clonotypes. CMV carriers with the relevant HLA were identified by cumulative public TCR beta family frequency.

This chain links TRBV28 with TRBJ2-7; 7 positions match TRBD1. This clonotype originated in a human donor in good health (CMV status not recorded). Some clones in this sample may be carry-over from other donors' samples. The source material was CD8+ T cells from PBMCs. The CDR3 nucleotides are TGTGCCAGCAGGCCCATGGACAGGCCATTCCACGAGCAGTACGTC. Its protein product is CASRPMDRPFHEQYV.